This T cell receptor (beta chain) was found in a study of OX40 agonist ivuxolimab in advanced cancers. About the research overall: It was permissible to have had prior anti-PD-1, anti-PD-L1 or anti-CTLA-4 therapy, and around 41% had some.

The sample holds one count of this clone. Its specificity is not known. The CDR3 loop spans 13 amino acids. Germline V gene lookup returns CDR1 MNHNY and CDR2 SVGAGI (reference sequence). Trimming removed 2 bases from V and 1 base from J, with 6 bases in between. Autoimmune disease history or systemic immunosuppression led to patients being barred. The study, taken as a whole, reports: CD4+ T cells averaged fewer expanded clones than CD8+ T cells. At 0.1 to 3.0 mg/kg, clonal expansion of CD4+ and CD8+ blood T cells had occurred by week 6.

Only in-frame clones appear in the TCRdb table, and some are missing; sequencing was by immunoSEQ multiplex PCR. The data contain around 19,000 clones, 70% to 90% of them singletons. This receptor was identified in an adult with an advanced solid tumor such as melanoma, head and neck, liver or kidney cancer. The sequences come from CD4+ or CD8+ T cells sorted from blood, collected in a trial of the OX40 agonist ivuxolimab. The rearrangement links TRBV6-6 to TRBJ2-7; D is perhaps TRBD2 (5 bases). DNA for the CDR3: TGTGCCAGCAGTTACCCGGGGTCCTACGAGCAGTACTTC. This encodes CASSYPGSYEQYF.